The next 29 T cell receptor beta chains were all read from a single sample in a study of T cells after yellow fever vaccination. TCRdb used MiXCR to reprocess the 5' RACE reads, holding one entry per CDR3 protein. The sample lists a few hundred thousand distinct CDR3 sequences; around 7% were seen once. This specimen consisted of PBMCs, obtained roughly seven weeks after the first yellow fever vaccination. All receptors come from a man between 18 and 29 years old who received the YFV17D yellow fever vaccine.

This clonotype came up a few times. The chain has TRBV9 and TRBJ1-4; tentative D call: TRBD1 (6 bases). This CDR3 region has 15 residues. With 4 bases removed from V and 8 bases from J, the gap between germline ends came to 18 bases. Germline values: CDR1 SGDLS, CDR2 YYNGEE. This chain's CDR3 is CASSPGHPIGEKLFF. The CDR3 nucleotides read TGTGCCAGCAGCCCGGGACATCCAATTGGCGAAAAACTGTTTTTT.

This clonotype was seen only a few times. The gene calls are TRBV7-3 and TRBJ2-3, with 7 bases aligning to TRBD2. Germline loops: CDR1 SGHTA, CDR2 FQGTGA. V gave up 6 bases and J gave up 10 bases; unmatched junction bases: 13. The CDR3 is made up of 14 amino acids. The CDR3 here is CASSLSGGGSAQYF. Here the CDR3 DNA reads TGTGCCAGCAGTCTGTCGGGGGGTGGCTCGGCGCAGTATTTT.

There are many counts of this clonotype. The CDR3 loop reads CASSLVAGGYTGELFF. The CDR3 DNA reads TGTGCCAGCAGTTTAGTCGCAGGGGGGTACACCGGGGAGCTGTTTTTT. J is TRBJ2-2 and V is TRBV12-3 or TRBV12-4; D perhaps matches TRBD1 (7 bases). The CDR3 sequence is 16 residues long. Trimming took off 1 base at V and 3 bases at J, with 12 bases between the two ends.

The rearrangement joins TRBV7-2 to TRBJ2-2, with a possible D match to TRBD2 (6 bases). The CDR3 runs to 16 residues. Germline CDR1 SGHTA, CDR2 FQGNSA. Trimming removed 1 base from V and 4 bases from J, with 13 bases in between. For the CDR3, the DNA is TGTGCCAGCAGCTTAGGGACGGGGAGGAGCACCGGGGAGCTGTTTTTT. It codes for CASSLGTGRSTGELFF.

This clonotype has more than one count but fewer than ten. The V gene is TRBV7-9, the J gene TRBJ2-1; 13 bases line up with TRBD2. The junction had 4 bases not matched to a gene; V was cut back by 4 bases and J by 7 bases. Per the germline V gene, CDR1 is SEHNR and CDR2 is FQNEAQ (reference sequence). CDR3 length: 15 amino acids. The CDR3, as DNA: TGTGCCAGCAGCTCGACTAGCGGGAGGACAAATGAGCAGTTCTTC. Its protein is CASSSTSGRTNEQFF. The whole variable domain, filled in from reference TRBV7-9 and TRBJ2-1, reads DTGVSQNPRHKITKRGQNVTFRCDPISEHNRLYWYRQTLGQGPEFLTYFQNEAQLEKSRLLSDRFSAERPKGSFSTLEIQRTEQGDSAMYLCASSSTSGRTNEQFFGPGTRLTVL.

Comments on this clonotype: The junction differs from germline at one of its ends, possibly a read error. The chain links TRBV12-3 or TRBV12-4 to TRBJ2-3; unclear D gene. The CDR3 extends over 12 amino acids. CDR3 DNA sequence: TGTGCCAGCAGTCCAATGATACTCAGCGCGAATTTT. It codes for CASSPMILSANF.

Ten or more counts support this clonotype. The rearrangement links TRBV19 to TRBJ1-1, with TRBD1 matching over 7 bases. V lost 5 bases and J lost 6; bases outside the gene matches: 9. The CDR3 extends over 14 amino acids. The germline CDR1 and CDR2 sequences are LNHDA and SQIVND (reference sequence). CDR3 bases: TGTGCCAGTAGTCCCCCTGGGGACAGTTCTGAAGCTTTCTTT. Translation gives CASSPPGDSSEAFF.

This clonotype was seen only a few times. The chain recombines TRBV10-3 with TRBJ1-2, with a tentative D call TRBD1 (6 bases). The V gene's germline CDR1 is ENHRY and CDR2 SYGVKD. The V end lost 0 bases, the J end lost 7 bases, and 9 bases lay between the germline ends. This CDR3 is built from 13 residues. CDR3 nucleotides: TGTGCCATCAGTGAGTCAGGACAGTTTGGCTACACCTTC. Protein: CAISESGQFGYTF.

This clonotype has a count of ten or more. The rearrangement uses TRBV6-2 or TRBV6-3 and TRBJ1-1; D is uncertain. Deletions cut 1 base from V and 1 base from J, with 16 bases between. Germline-derived CDR1 and CDR2 are MNHEY and SVGEGT. The CDR3 loop spans 17 amino acids. In nucleotides, the CDR3 is TGTGCCAGCAGTTACTATATTGACTGGGCGGGGAACACTGAAGCTTTCTTT. Translating gives CASSYYIDWAGNTEAFF.

In its sample, this clonotype was seen a few times. The rearrangement links TRBV12-3 or TRBV12-4 to TRBJ2-6, with D tentatively TRBD1 (6 bases). The V end lost 6 bases, the J end lost 4 bases, and 16 bases lay between the germline ends. CDR3 size: 16 residues. CDR3 DNA: TGTGCCAGCAGCCCCTCCACAGGGTCCGGGGCCAACGTCCTGACTTTC. Residues: CASSPSTGSGANVLTF.

This clonotype was picked up many times. This chain uses TRBV18 with TRBJ1-2, with TRBD1 as a possible D gene (6 bases). Trimming cost V 6 bases and J 6 bases, with 14 bases left between them. There are 13 residues in the CDR3. Germline loops: CDR1 KGHSH, CDR2 LQKENI. The CDR3 DNA reads as TGTGCCAGCTCCCCAAGGCCAGGGGATGGCTACACCTTC. Amino acid sequence: CASSPRPGDGYTF.

Only a few counts were recorded for this clonotype. The chain employs TRBV11-2 and TRBJ2-5; 8 positions match TRBD1. V dropped 2 bases and J dropped 5; count of bases not matched to a gene: 10. The CDR3 runs 16 residues. The germline CDR1 and CDR2 sequences are SGHAT and FQNNGV. CDR3 amino acids: CASSLSDRAVWETQYF. In DNA, the CDR3 is TGTGCCAGCAGCTTATCGGACAGGGCGGTGTGGGAGACCCAGTACTTC.

This clonotype came up a few times. This rearrangement joins TRBV5-1 to TRBJ2-3; TRBD2 agrees at 9 bases. The V gene's germline CDR1 is SGHRS and CDR2 YFSETQ. The ends lost 3 bases at V and 2 bases at J; junction bases unmatched: 10. The CDR3 is 17 residues long. The CDR3: CASSWRASGENTDTQYF. The CDR3 bases are TGCGCCAGCAGCTGGAGGGCTAGCGGGGAGAACACAGATACGCAGTATTTT.

V is TRBV6-2 or TRBV6-3 and J is TRBJ2-2, with no clear D. Germline CDR1 is MNHEY and CDR2 is SVGEGT. The CDR3 runs to 14 residues. The V gene lost 10 bases and the J gene lost 4 bases, with 16 bases spanning the gap. CDR3 sequence: CATAQERFTGELFF. CDR3 nucleotide sequence: TGTGCCACCGCCCAGGAAAGATTCACCGGGGAGCTGTTTTTT.

The chain recombines TRBV3-1 with TRBJ1-2; no reliable D call. The CDR3 has 13 residues. The V gene's germline CDR1 is LGHDT and CDR2 YNNKEL (reference sequence). V lost 5 bases to trimming and J lost 8 bases, with 15 bases between them. CDR3: CASSSSAGHGYTF. The DNA for the CDR3 is TGTGCCAGCAGCTCTTCCGCAGGTCACGGCTACACCTTC.

The rearrangement uses TRBV3-1 and TRBJ1-1; D is undetermined. This CDR3 region has 13 residues. Trimming removed 2 bases from V and 3 bases from J, with 7 bases in between. CDR1 LGHDT and CDR2 YNNKEL come from the germline V gene (reference sequence). CDR3 nucleotide sequence: TGTGCCAGCAGCCAACGCATCTACACTGAAGCTTTCTTT. Its protein product is CASSQRIYTEAFF.

Notes on this clonotype: The junction departs from germline at one end; a sequencing error may be responsible. The chain carries TRBV7-2 and TRBJ1-4, with D possibly TRBD1 on 5 matching bases. The germline V gene has CDR1 SGHTA and CDR2 FQGNSA. The CDR3 is 15 residues long. In DNA form, the CDR3 reads TGTGCCAGCAGAATACCAGGGCGAGGCTTGGAAAAACCGTTTTTT. Translation gives CASRIPGRGLEKPFF.

Notes on this clonotype: This may come from a read error, since a much larger clone is one base off. V is TRBV7-2 and J is TRBJ1-2; perhaps TRBD1 as D (6 bases). Trimming stripped 2 bases from V and 4 bases from J, with 14 bases between. Germline assignment: CDR1 SGHTA and CDR2 FQGNSA. CDR3 length: 15 amino acids. This CDR3 reads CASSLKGGGGYGYTF. CDR3 coding DNA: TGTGCCAGCAGCTTAAAGGGGGGAGGTGGCTATGGCTACACCTTC.

This clonotype was observed at least ten times. CDR3 sequence reads: CASCPGQESNEQFF. As DNA, the CDR3 is TGTGCCAGCTGTCCGGGACAGGAATCCAATGAGCAGTTCTTC. The V gene is TRBV11-1, the J gene TRBJ2-1; 8 bases map to TRBD1. The CDR3 spans 14 residues. Per germline, CDR1 SGHAT and CDR2 FQDESV (reference sequence). V shed 8 bases and J 6 bases; nucleotides not matched to a gene: 9. The full variable domain, rest sourced from reference TRBV11-1 and TRBJ2-1, is EAEVAQSPRYKITEKSQAVAFWCDPISGHATLYWYRQILGQGPELLVQFQDESVVDDSQLPKDRFSAERLKGVDSTLKIQPAELGDSAMYLCASCPGQESNEQFFGPGTRLTVL.

This clonotype showed up many times. This chain uses TRBV9 with TRBJ2-1; no reliable D call. Germline assignment: CDR1 SGDLS and CDR2 YYNGEE. V lost 0 bases, J lost 4 bases, and 11 bases lay in between. The CDR3 extends over 15 amino acids. In DNA, the CDR3 is TGTGCCAGCAGCGTAGCGACGGGTCAATACAATGAGCAGTTCTTC. Its translation is CASSVATGQYNEQFF.

This clonotype was counted a few times. The rearrangement joins TRBV19 to TRBJ1-5; D remains ambiguous. The CDR3 is 15 residues long. The germline gives CDR1 LNHDA, CDR2 SQIVND (reference sequence). Trimming shortened V by 4 bases and J by 0 bases, and 10 bases separated the two germline ends. CDR3 amino acids: CASSTSRYSNQPQHF. The CDR3 DNA is TGTGCCAGTAGTACTTCTCGTTATAGCAATCAGCCCCAGCATTTT.

The V and J genes are TRBV10-3 and TRBJ2-3; D remains unclear. The V end was cut by 4 bases, the J end by 0 bases, with 5 bases between. Germline lookup yields CDR1 ENHRY and CDR2 SYGVKD. The CDR3 consists of 13 residues. The CDR3 DNA reads TGTGCCATCAGTGCGCCAAGCACAGATACGCAGTATTTT. Its translation: CAISAPSTDTQYF.

This clonotype has only a few counts. The chain has TRBV7-6 and TRBJ2-5; no definite D call. Germline V lookup: CDR1 SGHVS, CDR2 FNYEAQ. This CDR3 contains 13 residues. The ends were cut back, 3 bases at V and 3 bases at J, with 8 bases in the middle. The CDR3 DNA follows: TGTGCCAGCAGCTTTCAGTTAGAAGAGACCCAGTACTTC. Residues: CASSFQLEETQYF.

The chain has TRBV11-2 and TRBJ2-4, with a weak D call TRBD1 (7 bases). V was trimmed by 3 bases and J by 3 bases, leaving 24 bases between them. The CDR3 extends over 19 amino acids. The germline gives CDR1 SGHAT, CDR2 FQNNGV. The CDR3 region has the DNA TGTGCCAGCAGCTTTATAATCTCCACAGGGGCGCGGGGCAAAAACATTCAGTACTTC. It yields the protein CASSFIISTGARGKNIQYF.

V and J are TRBV10-1 and TRBJ2-5; 7 nucleotides match TRBD2. The CDR3 consists of 15 residues. With V trimmed by 2 bases and J by 2 bases, 5 bases remained unmatched. Germline CDR1 WNHNN, CDR2 SYGVQD (reference sequence). The CDR3 DNA follows: TGCGCCAGCAGTGAGGGTAGCGGGCGTCAAGAGACCCAGTACTTC. Translation: CASSEGSGRQETQYF.

CDR3 in amino acids: CASSQGLWDEQFF. CDR3 nucleotide sequence: TGTGCCAGCAGCCAAGGACTCTGGGATGAGCAGTTCTTC. V gene TRBV4-2 combines with J gene TRBJ2-1; no reliable D call. The CDR3 is 13 residues long. Germline lookup yields CDR1 LGHNA and CDR2 YNFKEQ. Trimming shortened V by 1 base and J by 8 bases, and 9 bases separated the two germline ends.

In this sample, this clonotype turned up a few times. The chain recombines TRBV20-1 with TRBJ2-3; 8 bases map to TRBD2. The V segment lost 3 bases and the J segment 1 base; nucleotides outside the gene matches: 6. The length of the CDR3 is 15 residues. Germline V gene sequence: CDR1 DFQATT, CDR2 SNEGSKA (reference sequence). CDR3 region: CSASNGGEGTDTQYF. Written as DNA, the CDR3 is TGCAGTGCTAGTAACGGGGGGGAAGGCACAGATACGCAGTATTTT.

The sample holds many counts of this clonotype. The genes are TRBV20-1 and TRBJ1-1; D is unclear. V gave up 1 base and J gave up 1 base, with 10 bases separating them. Germline V gene lookup returns CDR1 DFQATT and CDR2 SNEGSKA (reference sequence). This CDR3 comprises 14 residues. CDR3: CSARALGRNTEAFF. The CDR3 DNA reads as TGCAGTGCTAGAGCATTGGGGAGGAACACTGAAGCTTTCTTT.

The CDR3 bases are TGTGCCAGCAGCTCGACTGGTTCGGTCACAGATACGCAGTATTTT. Translating gives CASSSTGSVTDTQYF. The chain is built from TRBV7-6 and TRBJ2-3, with no clear D. Per germline, CDR1 SGHVS and CDR2 FNYEAQ. Trimming removed 4 bases from V and 2 bases from J, with 13 bases in between. The CDR3 runs to 15 residues.